This T cell receptor (beta chain) was captured by sequencing in a study of beta chain features in type 1 diabetes. Points from the study as a whole: The analysis here could not establish whether HLA type shapes TCRB rearrangement. For type 1 diabetes patients, VDJ junctions showed fewer insertions and more deletions.

This clone turned up a few times. The antigen remains unidentified. Blood was drawn once from each donor into heparinised tubes. The draws averaged around 110 mL. The CDR3 is 12 amino acids. Per the germline V gene, CDR1 is MDHEN and CDR2 is SYDVKM. Trimming removed 3 bases at V and 2 bases at J, with 2 bases between. Reverse transcribing all isolated RNA meant expressed TCRB transcripts were sequenced. Each sample of naive, central memory or regulatory T cells had, on average, around 3.5 million reads. TCRdb's table, derived via immunoSEQ multiplex PCR, lists solely in-frame clones and lacks some. The sample has about 470,000 clones, about 29% seen once.

The sequenced sample was naive CD4+ T cells from blood. This receptor was taken from a man younger than 35 in good health. The chain carries TRBV28 and TRBJ1-5; D is undetermined. This CDR3 reads CASSLGNQPQHF. CDR3 bases: TGTGCCAGCAGTTTGGGCAATCAGCCCCAGCATTTT. The whole variable domain, remainder taken from reference TRBV28 and TRBJ1-5, is DVKVTQSSRYLVKRTGEKVFLECVQDMDHENMFWYRQDPGLGLRLIYFSYDVKMKEKGDIPEGYSVSREKKERFSLILESASTNQTSMYLCASSLGNQPQHFGDGTRLSIL.